These 30 T cell receptor beta chains share one sample of origin, sequenced in a study of PD-1 blockade in classical Hodgkin lymphoma. The time point denotes: cycle 4 day 1 (C4D1), after less than seven weeks of nivolumab. Exposure to brentuximab vedotin varied, and each patient had relapsed following autologous stem cell transplantation. Sequenced by immunoSEQ multiplex PCR; TCRdb stores in-frame clones only, minus some. This repertoire shows 90,000 to 100,000 clones, over 75% found once; its top ten account for over 8%. Sequenced here: peripheral blood mononuclear cells (PBMCs), sampled before the fourth cycle of nivolumab. These receptors were obtained from a human donor with classical Hodgkin lymphoma.

This rearrangement joins TRBV19 to TRBJ2-3, with D perhaps TRBD2 (5 bases). V was cut by 0 bases and J by 1 base, with 11 bases left in between. The length of the CDR3 is 16 residues. The germline V gene has CDR1 LNHDA and CDR2 SQIVND (reference sequence). CDR3 DNA: TGTGCCAGTAGTATAGAAGCGGTCTCAGGCACAGATACGCAGTATTTT. Amino acid sequence: CASSIEAVSGTDTQYF.

V usage is TRBV7-9 and J usage is TRBJ2-1, with 7 bases that match TRBD1. CDR3 length: 15 residues. With 2 bases clipped from V and 4 bases from J, the junction kept 5 bases outside the gene matches. CDR1 SEHNR and CDR2 FQNEAQ come from the germline V gene (reference sequence). CDR3 coding DNA: TGTGCCAGCAGCTTACAGGGGGACGCATACAATGAGCAGTTCTTC. Translated, it gives CASSLQGDAYNEQFF.

The rearrangement links TRBV6-6 to TRBJ2-2; a possible D gene is TRBD2 (5 bases). With 2 bases removed from V and 6 bases from J, the gap between germline ends came to 10 bases. The CDR3 is made up of 14 amino acids. The germline gives CDR1 MNHNY, CDR2 SVGAGI (reference sequence). The CDR3 DNA reads TGTGCCAGCAGTTACGGCCTCGGGGCCGGGGAGCTGTTTTTT. It yields the protein CASSYGLGAGELFF.

The chain joins TRBV12-5 to TRBJ1-2; possibly TRBD1 for D (5 bases). CDR3 length equals 13 residues. The germline gives CDR1 LGHNT, CDR2 FRNRAP. Trimming removed 0 bases from V and 7 bases from J, with 9 bases in between. CDR3: CASGLVLGGGYTF. The CDR3 nucleotides are TGTGCTAGTGGTTTGGTACTGGGGGGTGGCTACACCTTC.

This clone was picked up one time. This chain links TRBV2 with TRBJ2-7; TRBD2 matches at 13 bases. Germline trimming cut 4 bases from V and 4 bases from J; bases unmatched to any gene: 4. The CDR3 loop spans 15 amino acids. Looked up from germline, CDR1 is SNHLY and CDR2 is FYNNEI. The CDR3 here is CASSGVGLAGYEQYF. CDR3 sequence (DNA): TGTGCCAGCAGTGGAGTGGGACTAGCGGGATACGAGCAGTACTTC.

CDR3 region: CASSQGTGGNQPQHF. CDR3 DNA: TGTGCCAGCAGCCAAGGGACAGGGGGGAATCAGCCCCAGCATTTT. The genes are TRBV13 and TRBJ1-5; 11 bases map to TRBD1. The germline CDR1 and CDR2 sequences are PRHDT and FYEKMQ (reference sequence). The V and J ends lost 5 bases and 4 bases, in that order; junction bases with no gene match: 4. The CDR3 runs to 15 residues.

V usage is TRBV11-3 and J usage is TRBJ2-7; D is unclear. Trimming shortened V by 5 bases and J by 6 bases, and 11 bases separated the two germline ends. Germline CDR1 SGHNT, CDR2 YENEEA. The CDR3 covers 12 residues. The CDR3 sequence: CASSDTLGEQYF. The CDR3, as DNA: TGTGCCAGCAGCGATACCTTGGGCGAGCAGTACTTC.

The chain is built from TRBV7-9 and TRBJ2-7, with TRBD2 as a possible D gene (6 bases). Germline CDR1 and CDR2: SEHNR and FQNEAQ (reference sequence). Trimming stripped 4 bases from V and 3 bases from J, with 13 bases between. This CDR3 has 14 amino acids. The DNA for the CDR3 is TGTGCCAGCAGCTCCCCACCGCGGGGCTACGAGCAGTACTTC. Its protein is CASSSPPRGYEQYF.

This clone appeared a single time. The chain employs TRBV6-5 and TRBJ2-5; D might be TRBD1 (6 bases). The germline gives CDR1 MNHEY, CDR2 SVGAGI. V shed 0 bases and J shed 2 bases, with 13 bases lying between them. The CDR3 runs 16 residues. The CDR3 bases are TGTGCCAGCAGTTACTCCGGACAGCCGATACAAGAGACCCAGTACTTC. Its translation: CASSYSGQPIQETQYF.

The DNA for the CDR3 is TGTGCCAGCAGCGCACAGGGTTACGGCACAGATACGCAGTATTTT. It translates to CASSAQGYGTDTQYF. This sequence joins TRBV7-2 and TRBJ2-3; possibly TRBD1 for D (6 bases). Germline CDR1 is SGHTA and CDR2 is FQGNSA. This CDR3 spans 15 amino acids. Deletions cut 5 bases from V and 1 base from J, with 13 bases between.

The sample holds one count of this clone. The chain joins TRBV27 to TRBJ2-7, with TRBD1 matching over 10 bases. V lost 2 bases and J lost 6; bases outside the gene matches: 10. The CDR3 sequence is 16 residues long. CDR1 and CDR2 from the germline V gene are MNHEY and SMNVEV (reference sequence). The CDR3 DNA reads as TGTGCCAGCAGTTTACTCCCCGGGACAGGGGATTCCGAGCAGTACTTC. This gives the protein CASSLLPGTGDSEQYF.

This chain connects TRBV29-1 to TRBJ1-3; no definite D call. This CDR3 spans 12 amino acids. CDR1 and CDR2 (germline): SQVTM, ANQGSEA. V dropped 6 bases and J dropped 0 bases, with 6 bases sitting between them. This CDR3 reads CSVQFSGNTIYF. The CDR3 nucleotides are TGCAGCGTCCAATTCTCTGGAAACACCATATATTTT.

V gene TRBV11-2 combines with J gene TRBJ2-5; no clear D. The germline CDR1 and CDR2 sequences are SGHAT and FQNNGV. Trimming removed 7 bases at V and 1 base at J, with 10 bases between. The CDR3 contains 13 residues. CDR3 coding DNA: TGTGCCAGCAAGGTTTCCAGCCAAGAGACCCAGTACTTC. Protein: CASKVSSQETQYF.

The chain joins TRBV4-1 to TRBJ1-4, with D perhaps TRBD1 (5 bases). CDR1 is MGHRA, CDR2 YSYEKL, per germline. Trimming cost V 3 bases and J 2 bases, with 10 bases left between them. There are 15 residues in the CDR3. CDR3 sequence reads: CASSHPWGTNEKLFF. Here the CDR3 DNA reads TGCGCCAGCAGCCACCCCTGGGGGACTAATGAAAAACTGTTTTTT.

This clone has a handful of counts. The rearrangement links TRBV7-3 to TRBJ2-2; D not certain. V was cut by 2 bases and J by 5 bases, with 6 bases left in between. Germline CDR1 reads SGHTA; CDR2 reads FQGTGA. The CDR3 has 13 residues. In DNA form, the CDR3 reads TGTGCCAGCAGCTTATTGGGTACCGGGGAGCTGTTTTTT. Its translation: CASSLLGTGELFF.

Here the CDR3 reads CASSDGTSGAYNEQFF. The CDR3 nucleotides read TGTGCCAGCAGTGACGGGACTAGCGGCGCCTACAATGAGCAGTTCTTC. The chain joins TRBV6-4 to TRBJ2-1; 11 positions agree with TRBD2. Germline CDR1 is MRHNA and CDR2 is SNTAGT. The junction had 2 bases not matched to a gene; V was cut back by 2 bases and J by 2 bases. This CDR3 is built from 16 residues.

This chain uses TRBV5-6 with TRBJ1-2; D remains unclear. CDR3 length: 13 residues. V was cut by 0 bases and J by 8 bases, with 11 bases left in between. From germline, CDR1 is SGHDT and CDR2 YYEEEE. The CDR3 DNA reads TGTGCCAGCAGCTTGGGGGATCTAGGGGGCTACACCTTC. This encodes CASSLGDLGGYTF.

The chain employs TRBV18 and TRBJ2-1, with 8 bases aligning to TRBD1. The germline gives CDR1 KGHSH, CDR2 LQKENI. After removal of 0 bases from V and 2 bases from J, the junction contained 3 bases not matched to a gene. The CDR3 totals 16 residues. The CDR3 spells CASSPPGQATYNEQFF. The CDR3 nucleotides read TGTGCCAGCTCACCACCGGGACAGGCCACCTACAATGAGCAGTTCTTC.

The chain carries TRBV7-9 and TRBJ1-1, with D possibly TRBD1 on 5 matching bases. The V and J ends lost 2 bases and 4 bases respectively, with 11 bases between them. The CDR3 loop spans 14 amino acids. Germline V CDR1 and CDR2: SEHNR, FQNEAQ (reference sequence). The CDR3 DNA sequence: TGTGCCAGCAGCTTAACGGGGGTTGGCACTGAAGCTTTCTTT. Its translation: CASSLTGVGTEAFF. Using reference TRBV7-9 and TRBJ1-1 for the parts outside the CDR3, the full variable domain is DTGVSQNPRHKITKRGQNVTFRCDPISEHNRLYWYRQTLGQGPEFLTYFQNEAQLEKSRLLSDRFSAERPKGSFSTLEIQRTEQGDSAMYLCASSLTGVGTEAFFGQGTRLTVV.

J is TRBJ2-3 and V is TRBV7-8; tentatively, D is TRBD2 (5 bases). Trimming removed 5 bases at V and 0 bases at J, with 21 bases between. Germline values: CDR1 SGHVS, CDR2 FQNEAQ. CDR3 length: 18 residues. CDR3 coding DNA: TGTGCCAGCAGCCTGAGTTTCCGGACGGGATCTAGCACAGATACGCAGTATTTT. Its protein product is CASSLSFRTGSSTDTQYF.

This clone showed up just a few times. V and J are TRBV28 and TRBJ1-1; D ambiguous. The germline V gene has CDR1 MDHEN and CDR2 SYDVKM. The CDR3 is 11 residues long. V lost 5 bases and J 5 bases, leaving 6 bases between the germline ends. The CDR3, as DNA: TGTGCCAGCAGTACCCAGACTGAAGCTTTCTTT. This translates into CASSTQTEAFF.

The genes are TRBV21-1 and TRBJ2-5; the D segment call TRBD1 is taken from the table without a DNA check. TRBV21-1 constitutes a pseudogene. The CDR3 length is 20 residues. The CDR3 sequence is CASSKEGEAGTVGRKETQYF. In DNA, the CDR3 is TGTGCCAGCAGCAAAGAGGGCGAGGCCGGGACAGTGGGGCGGAAGGAGACCCAGTACTTC.

The chain links TRBV6-6 to TRBJ2-1, with D possibly TRBD1 on 5 matching bases. From germline, CDR1 is MNHNY and CDR2 SVGAGI (reference sequence). Trimming stripped 0 bases from V and 4 bases from J, with 13 bases between. This CDR3 comprises 16 residues. As DNA, the CDR3 is TGTGCCAGCAGTTACTCGTGGGGCCCGATTTACAATGAGCAGTTCTTC. Translated: CASSYSWGPIYNEQFF.

This clone was counted a few times. The chain has TRBV18 and TRBJ1-2, with no clear D. Germline V gene sequence: CDR1 KGHSH, CDR2 LQKENI. V was pared by 4 bases and J by 3 bases, with 15 bases between. The CDR3 has 15 amino acids. CDR3 nucleotide sequence: TGTGCCAGCTCACTCACGTCTATGGTCGACTATGGCTACACCTTC. Amino acid sequence: CASSLTSMVDYGYTF.

The chain couples TRBV28 to TRBJ2-2, with D hard to call. This CDR3 comprises 13 residues. The V end lost 6 bases, the J end lost 6 bases, and 11 bases lay between the germline ends. Germline CDR1 reads MDHEN; CDR2 reads SYDVKM. The CDR3 bases are TGTGCCAGCAGCCTTACTGGTCCCGGGGAGCTGTTTTTT. Protein product: CASSLTGPGELFF.

The chain has TRBV5-1 and TRBJ2-7, with 11 positions matching TRBD1. V lost 0 bases, J lost 6 bases, and 5 bases stayed unmatched. CDR3 length: 15 residues. CDR1 is SGHRS, CDR2 YFSETQ, per germline. The DNA for the CDR3 is TGCGCCAGCAGCTTGGATGGACAGGGGGCCTTCGAGCAGTACTTC. Translated: CASSLDGQGAFEQYF. The full variable domain, its missing parts supplied by reference TRBV5-1 and TRBJ2-7, is KAGVTQTPRYLIKTRGQQVTLSCSPISGHRSVSWYQQTPGQGLQFLFEYFSETQRNKGNFPGRFSGRQFSNSRSEMNVSTLELGDSALYLCASSLDGQGAFEQYFGPGTRLTVT.

The chain uses TRBV6-4 and TRBJ2-2, with TRBD1 identical over 8 bases. The trim removed 2 bases at V and 1 base at J, leaving 0 bases unmatched. This CDR3 spans 15 amino acids. The V gene's germline CDR1 is MRHNA and CDR2 SNTAGT. Here the CDR3 reads CASSDGQGNTGELFF. The CDR3 DNA sequence: TGTGCCAGCAGTGACGGACAGGGGAACACCGGGGAGCTGTTTTTT.

This chain connects TRBV18 to TRBJ2-7; 15 bases match TRBD2. V trimming: 4 bases; J trimming: 0 bases; junction bases outside the gene matches: 4. Germline-derived CDR1 and CDR2 are KGHSH and LQKENI. The CDR3 consists of 17 residues. The chain's CDR3 is CASSLGLAGGSSYEQYF. For the CDR3, the DNA is TGTGCCAGCTCACTCGGACTAGCGGGGGGGAGCTCCTACGAGCAGTACTTC.

The CDR3, as DNA: TGTGCCAGCAGCATGGGACTAGCGGGAGGCACAGATACGCAGTATTTT. Translating gives CASSMGLAGGTDTQYF. The chain recombines TRBV11-2 with TRBJ2-3; the match to TRBD2 covers 14 bases. The CDR3 is 16 amino acids. Germline V gene lookup returns CDR1 SGHAT and CDR2 FQNNGV. J was trimmed by 1 base and V by 5 bases; bases with no gene match: 2.

The chain is built from TRBV7-9 and TRBJ2-7; weak D call: TRBD1 (5 bases). V lost 1 base and J lost 7, with 8 bases in between. The CDR3 is 12 residues long. Germline loops: CDR1 SEHNR, CDR2 FQNEAQ (reference sequence). Written as DNA, the CDR3 is TGTGCCAGCAGCTTAGTCCCAGGGGAGCAGTACTTC. Translated: CASSLVPGEQYF.